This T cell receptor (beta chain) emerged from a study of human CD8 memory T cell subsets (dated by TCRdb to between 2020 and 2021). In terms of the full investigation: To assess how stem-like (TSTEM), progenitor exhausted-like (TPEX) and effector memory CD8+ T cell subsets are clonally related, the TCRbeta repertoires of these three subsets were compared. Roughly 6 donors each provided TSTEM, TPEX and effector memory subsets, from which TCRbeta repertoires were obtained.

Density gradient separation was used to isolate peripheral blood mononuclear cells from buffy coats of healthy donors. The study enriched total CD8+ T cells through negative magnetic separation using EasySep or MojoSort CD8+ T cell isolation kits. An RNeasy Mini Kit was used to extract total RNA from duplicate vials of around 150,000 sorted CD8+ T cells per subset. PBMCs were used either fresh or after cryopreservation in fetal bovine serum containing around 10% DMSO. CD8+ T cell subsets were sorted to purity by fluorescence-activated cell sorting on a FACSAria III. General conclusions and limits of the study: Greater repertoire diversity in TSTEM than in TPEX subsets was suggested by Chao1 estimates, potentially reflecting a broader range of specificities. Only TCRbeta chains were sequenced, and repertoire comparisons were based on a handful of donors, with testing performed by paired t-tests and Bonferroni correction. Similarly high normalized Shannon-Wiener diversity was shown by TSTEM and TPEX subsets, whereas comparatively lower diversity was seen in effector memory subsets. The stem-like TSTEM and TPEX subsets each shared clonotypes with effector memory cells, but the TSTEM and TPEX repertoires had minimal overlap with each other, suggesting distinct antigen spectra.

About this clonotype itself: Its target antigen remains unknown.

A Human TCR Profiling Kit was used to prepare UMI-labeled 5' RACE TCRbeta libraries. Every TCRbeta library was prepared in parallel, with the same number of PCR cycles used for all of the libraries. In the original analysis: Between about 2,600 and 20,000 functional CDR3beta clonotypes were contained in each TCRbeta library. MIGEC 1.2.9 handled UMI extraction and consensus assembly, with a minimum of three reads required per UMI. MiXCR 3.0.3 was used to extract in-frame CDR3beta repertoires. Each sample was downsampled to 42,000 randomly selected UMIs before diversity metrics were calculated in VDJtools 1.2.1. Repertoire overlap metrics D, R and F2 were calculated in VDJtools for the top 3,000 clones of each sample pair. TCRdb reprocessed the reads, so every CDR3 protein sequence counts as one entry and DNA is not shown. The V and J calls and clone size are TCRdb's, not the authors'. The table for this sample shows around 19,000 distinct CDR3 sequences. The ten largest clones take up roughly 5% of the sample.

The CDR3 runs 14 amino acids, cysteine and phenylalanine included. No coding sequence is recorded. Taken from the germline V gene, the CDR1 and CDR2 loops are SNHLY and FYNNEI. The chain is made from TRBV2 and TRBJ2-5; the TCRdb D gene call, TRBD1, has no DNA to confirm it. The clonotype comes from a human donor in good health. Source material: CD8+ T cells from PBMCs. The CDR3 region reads CASRVRDTRETQYF.